A selection of T cell receptor beta chains follows, all from one sample in a study of T cell responses to AZD1222 COVID-19 vaccine. Data came from immunoSEQ multiplex PCR; TCRdb stores just in-frame clones and leaves some out. The table includes 150,000 to 200,000 clones, around 92% detected once. This material consisted of peripheral blood, taken 28 days after the second AZD1222 dose. These receptors all come from an adult who received the AZD1222 COVID-19 vaccine. Both conserved end residues are part of each CDR3. The D gene is left open where the match is weak. The size of a clone is reported for some rows only, either as once, few or many, or as a class for expanded clones.

v_gene	abundance	j_gene	d_gene	CDR3aa	CDR3nt
TRBV7-2	NA	TRBJ1-5	NA	CASSLAGGGSNQPQHF	TGTGCCAGCAGCTTAGCAGGAGGGGGTAGCAATCAGCCCCAGCATTTT
TRBV5-4	NA	TRBJ1-6	NA	CASSWGQDNSPLHF	TGTGCCAGCAGCTGGGGACAAGATAATTCACCCCTCCACTTT
TRBV6-5	NA	TRBJ1-5	NA	CASSWDTTSSQPQHF	TGTGCCAGCAGTTGGGACACCACCTCTTCTCAGCCCCAGCATTTT
TRBV27	NA	TRBJ2-7	NA	CASSLGAGAYEQYF	TGTGCCAGCAGTTTAGGGGCAGGGGCCTACGAGCAGTACTTC
TRBV30	NA	TRBJ2-1	TRBD2	CAWTGSPGLAFNEQFF	TGTGCCTGGACCGGATCGCCGGGACTAGCGTTCAATGAGCAGTTCTTC
TRBV7-7	once	TRBJ1-2	TRBD1	CASSLGTTGNGYTF	TGTGCTAGCAGCTTAGGAACGACAGGGAATGGCTACACCTTC
TRBV9	NA	TRBJ1-3	NA	CASSAGDRLHSGNTIYF	TGTGCCAGCAGCGCGGGCGACAGGCTCCACTCTGGAAACACCATATATTTT
TRBV28	NA	TRBJ2-3	TRBD2	CASSVTGGPQGAADTQYF	TGTGCCAGCAGTGTAACGGGAGGGCCTCAAGGAGCCGCAGATACGCAGTATTTT
TRBV2	NA	TRBJ1-6	TRBD1	CASRRDRDPYNSPLHF	TGTGCCAGCAGACGGGACAGGGACCCCTATAATTCACCCCTCCACTTT
TRBV19	few	TRBJ2-7	TRBD1	CASSIGKGGAFKGEQYF	TGTGCCAGTAGTATAGGGAAAGGGGGCGCCTTTAAGGGCGAGCAGTACTTC
TRBV5-1	NA	TRBJ2-3	TRBD1	CASRSGGTGYTDTQYF	TGCGCCAGCAGATCCGGGGGGACAGGGTACACAGATACGCAGTATTTT
TRBV24-1	NA	TRBJ1-5	NA	CATSDLEEGQPQHF	TGTGCCACCAGTGATTTAGAGGAGGGTCAGCCCCAGCATTTT
TRBV5-1	NA	TRBJ1-4	NA	CASSLEEGEKLFF	TGCGCCAGCAGCTTGGAGGAGGGAGAAAAACTGTTTTTT
TRBV19	NA	TRBJ1-1	NA	CASSRRGNTEAFF	TGTGCCAGTAGCCGCAGGGGCAACACTGAAGCTTTCTTT
TRBV5-1	NA	TRBJ1-5	TRBD1	CASSQGQDAGPQHF	TGCGCCAGCAGCCAAGGACAGGACGCGGGGCCCCAGCATTTT
TRBV7-3	NA	TRBJ2-5	TRBD1	CASSLGGQGLGETQYF	TGTGCCAGCAGCCTAGGGGGACAGGGTTTAGGGGAGACCCAGTACTTC
TRBV18	once	TRBJ1-1	TRBD1	CASSQQGGNTEAFF	TGTGCCAGCTCACAACAGGGGGGGAACACTGAAGCTTTCTTT
TRBV20-1	NA	TRBJ1-1	NA	CSAPKETEAFF	TGCAGTGCCCCGAAAGAGACTGAAGCTTTCTTT
TRBV10-3	NA	TRBJ1-2	NA	CASWGLYGYTF	TGTGCCTCTTGGGGTCTCTATGGCTACACCTTC
TRBV24-1	NA	TRBJ1-1	NA	CATSAGNTEAFF	TGTGCCACCAGTGCAGGAAACACTGAAGCTTTCTTT
TRBV12-3/TRBV12-4	NA	TRBJ1-2	NA	CASSGPSYGYTF	TGTGCCAGCTCCGGGCCAAGCTATGGCTACACCTTC
TRBV5-1	NA	TRBJ1-1	NA	CASSPTGTEAFF	TGCGCCAGCAGCCCGACGGGCACTGAAGCTTTCTTT
TRBV9	NA	TRBJ2-2	NA	CASSVVDRGAGELFF	TGTGCCAGCAGCGTAGTAGATCGTGGCGCCGGGGAGCTGTTTTTT
TRBV28	NA	TRBJ2-7	TRBD2	CASSLPSGSPYEQYF	TGTGCCAGCAGTTTACCTAGCGGGAGCCCCTACGAGCAGTACTTC
TRBV30	NA	TRBJ2-3	NA	CAWNDVDTDTQYF	TGTGCCTGGAATGACGTAGACACAGATACGCAGTATTTT
TRBV4-1	NA	TRBJ1-2	NA	CASSQGSSGSANYGYTF	TGCGCCAGCAGCCAAGGGAGTTCCGGCAGTGCTAACTATGGCTACACCTTC
TRBV9	NA	TRBJ2-1	TRBD2	CASSFSPAGGSNEQFF	TGTGCCAGCAGCTTTAGTCCAGCGGGAGGGTCAAATGAGCAGTTCTTC
TRBV29-1	NA	TRBJ2-3	NA	CSVEDRAGSPTDTQYF	TGCAGCGTTGAAGATCGTGCGGGATCACCCACAGATACGCAGTATTTT
TRBV6-5	NA	TRBJ1-2	NA	CASSYRAGGRADYTF	TGTGCCAGCAGTTACAGGGCGGGTGGCAGGGCCGACTACACCTTC
TRBV3-1/TRBV3-2	NA	TRBJ1-2	NA	CASSQVTTGANYGYTF	TGTGCCAGCAGCCAAGTAACTACCGGGGCTAACTATGGCTACACCTTC
TRBV6-6	once	TRBJ1-5	TRBD1	CASSLGQANQPQHF	TGTGCCAGCAGTTTGGGACAGGCGAATCAGCCCCAGCATTTT
TRBV30	NA	TRBJ1-2	NA	CAWSVSGDGGYTF	TGTGCCTGGAGTGTATCGGGGGACGGGGGCTACACCTTC
TRBV28	NA	TRBJ1-5	NA	CASSSDRYSNQPQHF	TGTGCCAGCAGTTCGGACAGATATAGCAATCAGCCCCAGCATTTT
TRBV4-2	NA	TRBJ1-2	NA	CASSQQGYGYTF	TGTGCCAGCAGCCAACAGGGGTATGGCTACACCTTC
TRBV2	NA	TRBJ2-1	TRBD2	CASRGAGSYNEQFF	TGTGCCAGCAGGGGAGCGGGGTCCTACAATGAGCAGTTCTTC
TRBV7-9	once	TRBJ2-1	NA	CASSHYEGSGDEQFF	TGTGCCAGCAGCCATTACGAGGGCTCGGGCGATGAGCAGTTCTTC
TRBV7-9	NA	TRBJ2-1	NA	CASSPPGVAYNEQFF	TGTGCCAGCAGCCCGCCTGGGGTCGCCTACAATGAGCAGTTCTTC
TRBV28	NA	TRBJ1-2	NA	CASSLRTAFYGYTF	TGTGCCAGCAGTTTGCGGACAGCTTTCTATGGCTACACCTTC
TRBV7-2	NA	TRBJ1-2	NA	CASSLAREGTPYGYTF	TGTGCCAGCAGCTTAGCGAGGGAAGGGACCCCATATGGCTACACCTTC
TRBV11-3	NA	TRBJ2-7	TRBD1	CASSPRTGLPKEEQYF	TGTGCCAGCAGCCCGAGGACAGGGCTCCCAAAAGAAGAGCAGTACTTC
TRBV6-5	once	TRBJ1-2	NA	CASRSRQNYGYTF	TGTGCCAGCAGAAGCCGACAGAACTATGGCTACACCTTC
TRBV3-1/TRBV3-2	NA	TRBJ1-2	NA	CASSEQGFYGYTF	TGTGCCAGCAGTGAACAGGGTTTCTATGGCTACACCTTC
TRBV7-6	NA	TRBJ1-4	TRBD1	CASSTVLSGGGIEKLFF	TGTGCCAGCAGCACGGTCCTCTCAGGGGGCGGGATTGAAAAACTGTTTTTT
TRBV27	NA	TRBJ1-1	NA	CASSLKGGSEAFF	TGTGCCAGCAGTCTCAAAGGGGGTTCGGAAGCTTTCTTT
TRBV5-6	NA	TRBJ1-5	TRBD1	CASSLARDRGHQPQHF	TGTGCCAGCAGCTTGGCACGGGACAGGGGGCATCAGCCCCAGCATTTT
TRBV21-1	NA	TRBJ1-2	NA	CASSDTGTADYGYTF	TGTGCCAGCAGCGATACCGGGACCGCAGACTATGGCTACACCTTC